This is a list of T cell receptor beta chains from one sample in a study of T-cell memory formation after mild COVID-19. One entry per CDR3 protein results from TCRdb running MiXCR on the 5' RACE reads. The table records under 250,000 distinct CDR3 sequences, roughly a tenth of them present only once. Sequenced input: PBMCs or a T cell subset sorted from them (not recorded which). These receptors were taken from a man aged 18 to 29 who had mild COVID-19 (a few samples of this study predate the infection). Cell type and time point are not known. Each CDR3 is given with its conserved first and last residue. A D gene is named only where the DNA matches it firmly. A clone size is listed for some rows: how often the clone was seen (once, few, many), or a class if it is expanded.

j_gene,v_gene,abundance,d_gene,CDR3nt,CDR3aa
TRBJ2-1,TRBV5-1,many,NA,TGCGCCAGCAGCTCCGACACGTACAATGAGCAGTTCTTC,CASSSDTYNEQFF
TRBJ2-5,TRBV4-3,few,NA,TGCGCCAGCAGCCAAGATTTCTCCCAAGAGACCCAGTACTTC,CASSQDFSQETQYF
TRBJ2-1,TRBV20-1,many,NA,TGCAGTGCTAGGTCACAGGGATCAAAATATGAGCAGTTCTTC,CSARSQGSKYEQFF
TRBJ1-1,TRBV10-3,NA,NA,TGTGCCATCGCGATCGGTGGAGAACAGACTGAAGCTTTCTTT,CAIAIGGEQTEAFF
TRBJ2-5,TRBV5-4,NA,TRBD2,TGTGCCAGCAGCACCACGGAGGGAGGGGAGACCCAGTACTTC,CASSTTEGGETQYF
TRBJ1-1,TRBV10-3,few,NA,TGTGCCATCAACCCGGGAGGGAGGGCCGAAGCTTTCTTT,CAINPGGRAEAFF
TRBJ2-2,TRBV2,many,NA,TGTGCCAGCAGTGAAGGATACGTGGAGCTGTTTTTT,CASSEGYVELFF
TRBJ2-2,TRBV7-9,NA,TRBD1,TGTGCCAGCAGCCTCCGGGACAGGAACACCGGGGAGCTGTTTTTT,CASSLRDRNTGELFF
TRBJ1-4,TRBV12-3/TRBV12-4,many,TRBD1,TGTGCCAGCAGTCGACAGGGGCGGGAAAAACTGTTTTTT,CASSRQGREKLFF
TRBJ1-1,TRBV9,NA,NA,TGTGCCAGCAGCGTAGCTAGCGGGCGGACCTCTGAAGCTTTCTTT,CASSVASGRTSEAFF
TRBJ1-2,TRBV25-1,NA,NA,TGTGCCAGCAGTGACAGGGGCCTCTATGGCTACACCTTC,CASSDRGLYGYTF
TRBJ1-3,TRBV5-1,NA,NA,TGCGCCAGCAGTCGGGAAGGAAACACCATATATTTT,CASSREGNTIYF
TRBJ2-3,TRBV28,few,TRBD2,TGTGCCAGCAGTTTACTCCCCGGGGGGGGCTCAGATACGCAGTATTTT,CASSLLPGGGSDTQYF
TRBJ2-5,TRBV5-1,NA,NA,TGCGCCAGCAGCTTGGCCCCAGCGGTAGAGACCCAGTACTTC,CASSLAPAVETQYF
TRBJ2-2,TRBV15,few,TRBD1,TGTGCCACCAGCAGAGATCCGGGACAGGGATTCCCCGGGGAGCTGTTTTTT,CATSRDPGQGFPGELFF
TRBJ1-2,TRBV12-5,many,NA,TGTGCTAGTGGTTTGGGACAGGATGGCTACACCTTC,CASGLGQDGYTF
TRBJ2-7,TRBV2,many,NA,TGTGCCAGCAGTGATCGACTCCCCCCCGAGCAGTACTTC,CASSDRLPPEQYF
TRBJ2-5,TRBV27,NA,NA,TGTGCCAGCAGTTTATCGCGTCGGGCGGGTGGGACCCAGTACTTC,CASSLSRRAGGTQYF
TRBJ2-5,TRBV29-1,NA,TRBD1,TGCAGCGTGGTCGGGACAGACCAAGAGACCCAGTACTTC,CSVVGTDQETQYF
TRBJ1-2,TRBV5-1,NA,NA,TGCGCCAGCACCCCTTTACCAGACAGCTATGGCTACACCTTC,CASTPLPDSYGYTF
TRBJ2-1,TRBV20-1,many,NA,TGCAGTGCTAGAGACCCCTTCAGGAAGGTAGATGAGCAGTTCTTC,CSARDPFRKVDEQFF
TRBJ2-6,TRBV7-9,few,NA,TGTGCCAGCAGCCTCGACCCGCTGGGACGCCTCTCTGGGGCCAACGTCCTGACTTTC,CASSLDPLGRLSGANVLTF
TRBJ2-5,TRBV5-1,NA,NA,TGCGCCAGCAGTTACCCCACGGAGACCCAGTACTTC,CASSYPTETQYF
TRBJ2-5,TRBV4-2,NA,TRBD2,TGTGCCAGCAGCGTCGCCACCGGGACTAGTAGGGAGACCCAGTACTTC,CASSVATGTSRETQYF
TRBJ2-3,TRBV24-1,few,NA,TGTGCCACCAGTTCTGGTAGGACGCAGTATTTT,CATSSGRTQYF
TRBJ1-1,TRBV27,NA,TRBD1,TGTGCCAGCAGGAGACAGGGGGCGCAGGCTGAAGCTTTCTTT,CASRRQGAQAEAFF
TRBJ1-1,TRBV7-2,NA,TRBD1,TGTGCCAGCACCCCAGGGGCAGGGGGCTTCACTGAAGCTTTCTTT,CASTPGAGGFTEAFF
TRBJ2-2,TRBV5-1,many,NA,TGCGCCAGCAGTCCCCAAACAAGGCCCGGGGAGCTGTTTTTT,CASSPQTRPGELFF
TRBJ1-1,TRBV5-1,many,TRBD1,TGCGCCAGCAGCTTGACGTCAGGGGGAATGAACACTGAAGCTTTCTTT,CASSLTSGGMNTEAFF
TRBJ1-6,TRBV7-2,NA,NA,TGTGCCAGCAGCTCGCCCTTAGCAGCCGATTCACCCCTCCACTTT,CASSSPLAADSPLHF
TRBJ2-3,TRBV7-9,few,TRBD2,TGTGCCAGCAGCGATGGGACTAGCGGCACAGATACGCAGTATTTT,CASSDGTSGTDTQYF
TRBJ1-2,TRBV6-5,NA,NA,TGTGCCAGCAGTGCGGCACGAGTTATCTATGGCTACACCTTC,CASSAARVIYGYTF
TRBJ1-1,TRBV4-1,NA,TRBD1,TGCGCCAGCAGCCAAGAAACAGGGGACACTGAAGCTTTCTTT,CASSQETGDTEAFF
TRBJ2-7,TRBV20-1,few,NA,TGCAGTGCTTCCGGGGGGCTCGAGCAGTACTTC,CSASGGLEQYF
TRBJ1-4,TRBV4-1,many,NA,TGCGCCAGCAGGCTTAAGGCGGATGAAAAACTGTTTTTT,CASRLKADEKLFF
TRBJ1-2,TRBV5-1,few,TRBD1,TGCGCCAGCAGGAAACTCTACGGACAGGACTATGGCTACACCTTC,CASRKLYGQDYGYTF
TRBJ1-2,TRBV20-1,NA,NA,TGCAGTGCACATGAGAACCGCTATGGCTACACCTTC,CSAHENRYGYTF
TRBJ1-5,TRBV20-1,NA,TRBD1,TGCAGTGCTAGTGTGGACAGGGGCAATCAGCCCCAGCATTTT,CSASVDRGNQPQHF
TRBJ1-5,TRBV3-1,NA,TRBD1,TGTGCCAGCAGCCAAGGTAGGACAGGGCATAGCAATCAGCCCCAGCATTTT,CASSQGRTGHSNQPQHF
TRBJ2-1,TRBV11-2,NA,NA,TGTGCCAGCAGCTATCTAGCTAATGAGCAGTTCTTC,CASSYLANEQFF
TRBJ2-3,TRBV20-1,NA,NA,TGCAGTGCTAGAAGGGGACCAGATACGCAGTATTTT,CSARRGPDTQYF
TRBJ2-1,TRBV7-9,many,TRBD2,TGTGCCAGCAGCGTGCCCGGGACTAGCGGGGGGCCCGGGAGTGAGCAGTTCTTC,CASSVPGTSGGPGSEQFF
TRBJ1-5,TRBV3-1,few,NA,TGTGCCAGCAGCCAGTGGACAGTACCTAATCAGCCCCAGCATTTT,CASSQWTVPNQPQHF
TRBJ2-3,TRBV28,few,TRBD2,TGTGCCAGCAGTGGTGGACTAGCGGGGGTCACAGATACGCAGTATTTT,CASSGGLAGVTDTQYF
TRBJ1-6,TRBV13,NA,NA,TGTGCCAGCAGCTTAAAAGGGAATTCACCCCTCCACTTT,CASSLKGNSPLHF
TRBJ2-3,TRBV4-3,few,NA,TGCGCCAGCAGCCAAGTTGCTGGGGAAGGAACAGATACGCAGTATTTT,CASSQVAGEGTDTQYF
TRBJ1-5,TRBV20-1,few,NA,TGCAGTGCTAGAGATTTTGCAGGGGAGAAGAATCAGCCCCAGCATTTT,CSARDFAGEKNQPQHF
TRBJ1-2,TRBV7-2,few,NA,TGTGCCAGCAGCTTAGAAAGTTGGGCTAACTATGGCTACACCTTC,CASSLESWANYGYTF
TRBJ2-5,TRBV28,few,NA,TGTGCCAGCAGCAACATTCCGCGGACCCAGTACTTC,CASSNIPRTQYF
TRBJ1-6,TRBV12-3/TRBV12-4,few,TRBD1,TGTGCCAGCAGTTCACGGGACAGGGGAGAGCTTTCACCCCTCCACTTT,CASSSRDRGELSPLHF
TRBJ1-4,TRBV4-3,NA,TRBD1,TGCGCCAGCAGCGCCCAGGGGACAGGGGATGAAAAACTGTTTTTT,CASSAQGTGDEKLFF